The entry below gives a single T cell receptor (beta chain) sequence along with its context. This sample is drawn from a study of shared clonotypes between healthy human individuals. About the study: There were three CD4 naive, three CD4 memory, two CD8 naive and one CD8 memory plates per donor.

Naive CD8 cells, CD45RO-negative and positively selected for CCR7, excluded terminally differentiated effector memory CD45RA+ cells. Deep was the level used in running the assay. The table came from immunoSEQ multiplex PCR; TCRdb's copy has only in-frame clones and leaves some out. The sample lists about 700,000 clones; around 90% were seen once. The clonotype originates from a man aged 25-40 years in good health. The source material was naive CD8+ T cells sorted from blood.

As DNA, the CDR3 is TGCAGCGTTGACCTCCCGGGACAGGGGTTCTACGAGCAGTACTTC. This gives the protein CSVDLPGQGFYEQYF. The V call is TRBV29-1, the J call TRBJ2-7, with 10 bases aligning to TRBD1. This CDR3 comprises 15 residues. Germline V lookup: CDR1 SQVTM, CDR2 ANQGSEA. The ends lost 3 bases at V and 3 bases at J; junction bases unmatched: 8.